This TCR beta chain stems from a study of blood T cells in healthy people across ages. Study-wide context: Template switching retrieved approximately one barcoded beta molecule for each two T cells.

Study-level results: Considered underestimates were the diversity estimates obtained from one million T cells. Donors of long life had a larger count of naive CD4+ cells and greater diversity than aged donors.

A J-beta primer mix and a sample-barcoded 5' primer were used in a second PCR of roughly 6 to 11 cycles. TCRdb recomputed calls from the 5' RACE reads with MiXCR, one row per CDR3 protein. The data contain about 640,000 distinct CDR3 sequences, 58% of them singletons. In the case of this clonotype: What it binds is unknown.

Germline V CDR1 and CDR2: MNHEY, SVGAGI. Trimming pared 10 bases from V and 1 base from J, leaving 12 bases between. The CDR3 covers 13 residues. Each sample yielded at least 6 million isolated PBMCs. The sample consisted of blood. The chain employs TRBV6-5 and TRBJ2-3; D gene uncertain. This TCR was sampled from a man between 60 and 75 years old in good health. CDR3 DNA sequence: TGTGCCACCCAGCAGTCAGGCACAGATACGCAGTATTTT. Protein product: CATQQSGTDTQYF.